The sequence of this TCR beta chain was determined in a study of CD8 T cells in ankylosing spondylitis. Overall study findings and caveats: Several highly homologous variants formed a TCR beta motif that appeared characteristic of ankylosing spondylitis blood.

Germline-derived CDR1 and CDR2 are DFQATT and SNEGSKA (reference sequence). This CDR3 has 15 amino acids. With 5 bases clipped from V and 0 bases from J, the junction kept 4 bases outside the gene matches. For this clonotype: Its target is not known.

TCRdb passed the 5' RACE reads through MiXCR, listing each CDR3 protein once. The repertoire holds approximately 140,000 distinct CDR3 sequences, 7% to 9% seen once, with more than 7% in the top ten. This receptor was taken from a male donor with ankylosing spondylitis. This rearrangement joins TRBV20-1 to TRBJ1-5; 10 bases align to TRBD1. Sequenced material: synovial fluid, either unsorted or a sorted T cell fraction (not recorded which). The CDR3 protein is CSARQGANSNQPQHF. The CDR3, as DNA: TGCAGTGCTCGACAGGGGGCGAATAGCAATCAGCCCCAGCATTTT.